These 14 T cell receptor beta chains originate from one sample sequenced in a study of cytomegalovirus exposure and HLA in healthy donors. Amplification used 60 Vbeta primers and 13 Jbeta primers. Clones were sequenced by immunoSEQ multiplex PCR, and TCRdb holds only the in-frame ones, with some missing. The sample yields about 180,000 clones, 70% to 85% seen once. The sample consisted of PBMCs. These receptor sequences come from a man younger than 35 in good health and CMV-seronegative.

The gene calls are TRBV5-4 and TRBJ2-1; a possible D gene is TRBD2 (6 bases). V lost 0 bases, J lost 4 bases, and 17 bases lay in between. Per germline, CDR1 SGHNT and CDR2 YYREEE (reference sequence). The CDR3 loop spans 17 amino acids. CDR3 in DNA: TGTGCCAGCAGCTTGGGAGTGGGGAGCGGGCCGTACAATGAGCAGTTCTTC. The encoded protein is CASSLGVGSGPYNEQFF.

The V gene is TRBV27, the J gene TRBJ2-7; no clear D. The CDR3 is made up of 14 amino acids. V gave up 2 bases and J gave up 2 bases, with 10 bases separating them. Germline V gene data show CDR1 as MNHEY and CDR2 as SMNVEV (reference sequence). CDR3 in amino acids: CASSLMRPPYEQYF. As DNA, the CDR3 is TGTGCCAGCAGTTTAATGCGGCCACCCTACGAGCAGTACTTC.

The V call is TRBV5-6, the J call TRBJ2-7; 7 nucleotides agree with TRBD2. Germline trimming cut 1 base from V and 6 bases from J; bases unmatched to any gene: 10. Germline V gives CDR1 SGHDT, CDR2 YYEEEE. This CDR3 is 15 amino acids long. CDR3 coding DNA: TGTGCCAGCAGCTTGTCGCCGGCGGGAGTCTCCGAGCAGTACTTC. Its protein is CASSLSPAGVSEQYF.

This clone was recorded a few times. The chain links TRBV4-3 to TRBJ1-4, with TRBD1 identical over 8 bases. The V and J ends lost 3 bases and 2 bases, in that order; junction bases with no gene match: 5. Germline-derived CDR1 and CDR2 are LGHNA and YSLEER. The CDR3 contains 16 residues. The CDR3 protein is CASSHGQGVTNEKLFF. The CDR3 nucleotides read TGCGCCAGCAGCCATGGACAGGGAGTTACTAATGAAAAACTGTTTTTT.

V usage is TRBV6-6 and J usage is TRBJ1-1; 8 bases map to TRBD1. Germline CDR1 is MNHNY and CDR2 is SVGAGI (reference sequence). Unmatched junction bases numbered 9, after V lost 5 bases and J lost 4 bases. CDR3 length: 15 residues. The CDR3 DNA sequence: TGTGCCAGCAGTGATCACAGGGGGTTTAGCACTGAAGCTTTCTTT. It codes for CASSDHRGFSTEAFF.

The CDR3 loop is CASSPDRGSDYGDTQYF. The CDR3 bases are TGCGCCAGCAGCCCGGACAGGGGGTCGGATTATGGAGATACGCAGTATTTT. V and J are TRBV4-1 and TRBJ2-3; 10 bases map to TRBD1. Germline CDR1 MGHRA, CDR2 YSYEKL. This CDR3 is 17 amino acids long. V lost 4 bases and J lost 5; bases outside the gene matches: 12.

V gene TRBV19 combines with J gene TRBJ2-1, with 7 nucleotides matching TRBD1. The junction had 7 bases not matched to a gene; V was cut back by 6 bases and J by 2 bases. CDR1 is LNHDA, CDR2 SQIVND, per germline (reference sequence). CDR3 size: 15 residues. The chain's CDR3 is CASRETGQPYNEQFF. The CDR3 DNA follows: TGTGCCAGTAGAGAAACGGGACAGCCCTACAATGAGCAGTTCTTC.

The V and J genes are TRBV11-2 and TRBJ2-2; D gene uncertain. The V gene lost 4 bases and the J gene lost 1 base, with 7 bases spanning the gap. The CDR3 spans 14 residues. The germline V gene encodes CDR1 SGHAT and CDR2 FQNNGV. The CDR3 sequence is CASSYNRNTGELFF. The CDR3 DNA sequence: TGTGCCAGCAGCTATAACAGGAACACCGGGGAGCTGTTTTTT.

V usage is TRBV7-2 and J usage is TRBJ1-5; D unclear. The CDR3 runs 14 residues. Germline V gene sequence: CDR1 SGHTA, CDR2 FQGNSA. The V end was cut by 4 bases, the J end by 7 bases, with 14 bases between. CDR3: CASSSGGKTQPQHF. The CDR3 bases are TGTGCCAGCAGCTCTGGCGGGAAGACACAGCCCCAGCATTTT.

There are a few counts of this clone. Here the CDR3 reads CTTGSQSDTQYF. CDR3 DNA: TGCACGACCGGGTCCCAGTCAGATACGCAGTATTTT. J is TRBJ2-3 and V is TRBV29-1, with no clear D. The CDR3 covers 12 residues. Germline V gene lookup returns CDR1 SQVTM and CDR2 ANQGSEA.

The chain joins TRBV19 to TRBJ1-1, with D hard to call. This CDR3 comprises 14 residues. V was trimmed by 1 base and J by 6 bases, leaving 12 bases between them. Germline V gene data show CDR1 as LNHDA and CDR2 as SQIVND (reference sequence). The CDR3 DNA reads TGTGCCAGTAGTATAGCCGGGTCTGAGGCTGAAGCTTTCTTT. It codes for CASSIAGSEAEAFF.

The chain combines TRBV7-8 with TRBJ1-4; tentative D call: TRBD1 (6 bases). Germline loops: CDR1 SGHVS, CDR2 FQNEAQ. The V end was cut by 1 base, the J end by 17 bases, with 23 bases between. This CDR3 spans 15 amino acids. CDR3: CASSLDGVARGGHFF. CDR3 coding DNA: TGTGCCAGCAGCTTAGACGGGGTCGCCAGGGGAGGGCATTTTTTT.

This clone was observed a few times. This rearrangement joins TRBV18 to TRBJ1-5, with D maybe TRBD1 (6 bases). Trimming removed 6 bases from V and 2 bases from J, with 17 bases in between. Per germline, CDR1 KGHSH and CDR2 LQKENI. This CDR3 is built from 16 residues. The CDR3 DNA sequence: TGTGCCAGCTCCCCCACAGGGAATCAGGGCAATCAGCCCCAGCATTTT. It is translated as CASSPTGNQGNQPQHF.

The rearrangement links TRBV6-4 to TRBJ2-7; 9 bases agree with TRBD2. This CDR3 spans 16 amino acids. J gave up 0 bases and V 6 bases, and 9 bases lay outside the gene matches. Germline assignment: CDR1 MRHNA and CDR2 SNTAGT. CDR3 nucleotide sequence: TGTGCCAGCAGCCCGCTAGCGGGACTTCCCTCCTACGAGCAGTACTTC. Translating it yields CASSPLAGLPSYEQYF.